The T cell receptor beta chain under discussion was sequenced for a study of long-term antiretroviral therapy in people with HIV. Concerning this clone itself: The target antigen is unknown.

Germline CDR1 and CDR2: SNHLY and FYNNEI. The J segment lost 10 bases and the V segment lost 2 bases, leaving 12 bases of the junction unmatched. The CDR3 has 15 amino acids. United States facilities provided treatment to all participants with HIV. Study-level findings and limits: When set beside controls, HIV repertoires had CDR3 length ranges that were narrower. Collection spanned 2004 to 2017; ART regimens may be less effective than current ones. Diversity measured after ART increased yet remained under transplant donor controls.

Survey level was the resolution at which the v3.0 immunoSEQ assay ran. The assay was immunoSEQ multiplex PCR, and TCRdb's table has in-frame clones only and misses some. Of under 30,000 clones listed, 81% were seen once; the top ten hold more than 15%. The rearrangement links TRBV2 to TRBJ1-1, with TRBD1 matching over 8 bases. The sequence came from a woman aged 18-29 years with HIV. The sample here was unsorted PBMCs, taken at the start of antiretroviral therapy, before treatment. The CDR3 sequence: CASSEWAGGVAPAFF. The CDR3 region has the DNA TGTGCCAGCAGTGAATGGGCAGGGGGCGTGGCGCCAGCTTTCTTT. Based on the CDR3 plus reference TRBV2 and TRBJ1-1, the full variable domain is EPEVTQTPSHQVTQMGQEVILRCVPISNHLYFYWYRQILGQKVEFLVSFYNNEISEKSEIFDDQFSVERPDGSNFTLKIRSTKLEDSAMYFCASSEWAGGVAPAFFGQGTRLTVV.